Reported below is one T cell receptor beta chain. Its antigen is not identified. The repertoire was sequenced with immunoSEQ multiplex PCR; TCRdb's copy has only in-frame clones and lacks some. The data show about 130,000 clones, 93% seen once. V dropped 4 bases and J dropped 5; count of bases not matched to a gene: 9. This CDR3 has 15 residues. Germline CDR1 is SGHTA and CDR2 is FQGNSA. This sample was included in a study of T cell responses to AZD1222 COVID-19 vaccine. General study findings and limits: Just six people given AZD1222 tested seropositive at baseline. Repertoires were obtained only post-peak T cell response. Within unmutated variant regions lay the reported targets of nearly half of spike-specific TCRs.

The starting material was peripheral blood, obtained on day 0 of AZD1222 vaccination. This clonotype was sampled from an adult in good health. The chain recombines TRBV7-2 with TRBJ2-3, with 7 bases fitting TRBD2. The DNA of the CDR3 is TGTGCCAGCAGCTCCTTAGCGGGTCGGGGAGATACGCAGTATTTT. Translated: CASSSLAGRGDTQYF.